Shown below are 10 T cell receptor beta chains from a single sample sequenced in a study of blood T cells in healthy people across ages. Together with a sample-barcoded 5' primer, a J-beta primer mix was included in a second PCR lasting about 7 to 12 cycles. Each CDR3 protein gets one entry after TCRdb re-called the 5' RACE reads with MiXCR. The data hold hundreds of thousands of distinct CDR3 sequences, with under 65% observed a single time. Sequencing used blood. Source of these receptors: a woman aged 80 or older in good health.

This clonotype was seen repeatedly, ten times or more. A much larger clone sits a single nucleotide away, making a read error possible. The chain couples TRBV2 to TRBJ2-5, with a tentative D call TRBD2 (6 bases). In germline, CDR1 is SNHLY, CDR2 FYNNEI. Trimming left V 7 bases short and J 11 bases short, with 17 bases between. CDR3 length: 12 amino acids. The CDR3 DNA reads TGTGCCAGCATATACGGAGGGGATGAGCAGTACTTC. Translated: CASIYGGDEQYF.

The rearrangement links TRBV20-1 to TRBJ1-5; 7 bases fit TRBD1. The CDR3 has 14 residues. Germline CDR1 and CDR2: DFQATT and SNEGSKA (reference sequence). Trimming removed 2 bases from V and 9 bases from J; junction bases left unmatched: 10. This chain's CDR3 is CSARFQAGGSPQHF. DNA of the CDR3: TGCAGTGCTAGATTTCAGGCAGGGGGATCGCCCCAGCATTTT.

The table lists this clonotype with a count of one. This chain uses TRBV7-2 with TRBJ1-1; 9 bases match TRBD1. J gave up 3 bases and V 5 bases, and 4 bases lay outside the gene matches. The CDR3 consists of 14 residues. The germline CDR1 and CDR2 sequences are SGHTA and FQGNSA. CDR3 nucleotide sequence: TGTGCCAGCAGCCCGGACAGGGGCTACACTGAAGCTTTCTTT. Translation gives CASSPDRGYTEAFF.

In this sample, this clonotype turned up once. A much more abundant neighbour one base away suggests this may be a read error. The J gene is TRBJ2-5, the V gene TRBV20-1; 11 bases agree with TRBD2. The DNA end favors TRBJ2-7, so the J call may be wrong. This CDR3 has 15 residues. Looked up from germline, CDR1 is DFQATT and CDR2 is SNEGSKA (reference sequence). The chain's CDR3 is CSAGEVAGGPHEQYF. The CDR3 nucleotides read TGCAGTGCTGGCGAAGTAGCGGGAGGGCCCCACGAGCAGTACTTC.

In its sample, this clonotype was seen a few times. The chain has TRBV12-3 or TRBV12-4 and TRBJ1-2; perhaps TRBD1 as D (6 bases). There are 15 residues in the CDR3. Deletions cut 4 bases from V and 2 bases from J, with 14 bases between. Here the CDR3 DNA reads TGTGCCAGCAGTTCGTCTTGGACAGAGAACTATGGCTACACCTTC. Its translation: CASSSSWTENYGYTF.

The V call is TRBV29-1, the J call TRBJ1-2, with no clear D. Trimming pared 1 base from V and 4 bases from J, leaving 7 bases between. Germline V gene sequence: CDR1 SQVTM, CDR2 ANQGSEA. This CDR3 has 12 residues. CDR3 region: CSVEGAGYGYTF. For the CDR3, the DNA is TGCAGCGTTGAAGGGGCCGGCTATGGCTACACCTTC.

The J gene is TRBJ2-7, the V gene TRBV4-3; 9 bases map to TRBD1. The DNA end is a closer match to TRBJ2-5, so the J assignment may be wrong. Looked up from germline, CDR1 is LGHNA and CDR2 is YSLEER. The CDR3 totals 20 residues. DNA for the CDR3: TGCGCCAGCAGCCAAGTGCCTCCGGGACAGGGTGGTTTACGGGGAGAGACCCAGTACTTC. Amino acids: CASSQVPPGQGGLRGETQYF.

Only a few counts were recorded for this clonotype. The chain joins TRBV3-1 to TRBJ2-3; no firm D call. Trimming cost V 7 bases and J 3 bases, with 11 bases left between them. Germline CDR1 and CDR2: LGHDT and YNNKEL (reference sequence). The CDR3 totals 13 residues. CDR3 loop: CASTHPKTDTQYF. The CDR3 region has the DNA TGTGCCAGCACCCACCCGAAAACAGATACGCAGTATTTT.

Many counts were recorded for this clonotype. This chain joins TRBV12-3 or TRBV12-4 and TRBJ2-1, with 10 nucleotides matching TRBD1. The CDR3 sequence is 15 residues long. V lost 6 bases, J lost 9 bases, and 11 bases stayed unmatched. CDR3 sequence reads: CASSSRDRGVGEQFF. The CDR3 bases are TGTGCCAGCAGCTCCCGGGACAGGGGAGTGGGTGAGCAGTTCTTC.

The sample holds one count of this clonotype. A much larger clone is a single base away; this may be a read error. The gene calls are TRBV6-6 and TRBJ2-1, with a possible D match to TRBD2 (6 bases). This CDR3 is 15 amino acids long. Germline V CDR1 and CDR2: MNHNY, SVGAGI (reference sequence). Written as DNA, the CDR3 is TGTGCCAGCAGTAAATCGGGAGTCTCCTGCAATGAGCAGTTCTTC. Amino acid sequence: CASSKSGVSCNEQFF.